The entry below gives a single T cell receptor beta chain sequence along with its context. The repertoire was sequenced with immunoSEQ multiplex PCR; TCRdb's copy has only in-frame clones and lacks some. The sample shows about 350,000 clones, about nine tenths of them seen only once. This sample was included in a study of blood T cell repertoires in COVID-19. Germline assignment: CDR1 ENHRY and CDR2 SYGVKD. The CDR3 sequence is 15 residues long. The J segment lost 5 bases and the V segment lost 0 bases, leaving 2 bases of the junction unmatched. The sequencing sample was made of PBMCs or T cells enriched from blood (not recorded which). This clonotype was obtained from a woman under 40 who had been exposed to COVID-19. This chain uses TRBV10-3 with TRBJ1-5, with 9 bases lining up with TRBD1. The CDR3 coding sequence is TGTGCCATCAGTGAGTCACAGGGGGCCGATCAGCCCCAGCATTTT. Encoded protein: CAISESQGADQPQHF.